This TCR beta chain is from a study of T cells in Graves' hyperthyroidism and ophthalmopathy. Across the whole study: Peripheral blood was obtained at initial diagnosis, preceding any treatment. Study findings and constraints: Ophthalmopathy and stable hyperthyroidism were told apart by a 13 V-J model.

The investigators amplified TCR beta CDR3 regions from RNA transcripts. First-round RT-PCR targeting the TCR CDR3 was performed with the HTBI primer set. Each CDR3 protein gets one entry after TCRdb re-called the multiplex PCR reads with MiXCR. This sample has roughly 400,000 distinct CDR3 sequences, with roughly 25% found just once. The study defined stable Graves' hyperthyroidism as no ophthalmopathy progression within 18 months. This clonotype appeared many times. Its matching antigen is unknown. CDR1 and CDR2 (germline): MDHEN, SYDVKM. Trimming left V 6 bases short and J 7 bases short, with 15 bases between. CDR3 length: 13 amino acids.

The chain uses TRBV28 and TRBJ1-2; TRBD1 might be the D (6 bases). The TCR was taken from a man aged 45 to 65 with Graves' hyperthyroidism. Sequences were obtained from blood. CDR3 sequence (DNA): TGTGCCAGCAGGGCACAGGGATTCGGTGGCTACACCTTC. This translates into CASRAQGFGGYTF.